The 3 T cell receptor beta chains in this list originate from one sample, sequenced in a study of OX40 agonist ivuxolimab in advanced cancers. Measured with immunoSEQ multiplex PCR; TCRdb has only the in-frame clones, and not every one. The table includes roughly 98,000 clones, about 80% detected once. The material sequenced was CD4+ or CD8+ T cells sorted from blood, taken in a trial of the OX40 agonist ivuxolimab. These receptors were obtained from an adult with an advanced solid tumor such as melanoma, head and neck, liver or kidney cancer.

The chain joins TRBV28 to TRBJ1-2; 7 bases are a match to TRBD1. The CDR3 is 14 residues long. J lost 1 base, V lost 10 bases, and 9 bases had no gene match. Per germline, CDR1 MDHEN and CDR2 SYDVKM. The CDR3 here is CATRPTGVNYGYTF. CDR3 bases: TGTGCCACCAGGCCAACAGGGGTTAACTATGGCTACACCTTC.

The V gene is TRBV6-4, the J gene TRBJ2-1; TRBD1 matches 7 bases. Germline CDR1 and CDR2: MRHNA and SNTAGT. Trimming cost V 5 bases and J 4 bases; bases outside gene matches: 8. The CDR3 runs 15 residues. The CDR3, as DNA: TGTGCCAGCAGTAGGGACAGCTGGGGTTACAATGAGCAGTTCTTC. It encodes CASSRDSWGYNEQFF.

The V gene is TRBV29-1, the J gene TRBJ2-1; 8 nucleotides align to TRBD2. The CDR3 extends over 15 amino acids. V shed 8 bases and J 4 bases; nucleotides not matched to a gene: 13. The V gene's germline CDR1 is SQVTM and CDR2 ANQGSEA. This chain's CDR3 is CSTTVGSGKYNEQFF. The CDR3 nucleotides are TGCAGCACCACCGTGGGTAGCGGGAAGTACAATGAGCAGTTCTTC.